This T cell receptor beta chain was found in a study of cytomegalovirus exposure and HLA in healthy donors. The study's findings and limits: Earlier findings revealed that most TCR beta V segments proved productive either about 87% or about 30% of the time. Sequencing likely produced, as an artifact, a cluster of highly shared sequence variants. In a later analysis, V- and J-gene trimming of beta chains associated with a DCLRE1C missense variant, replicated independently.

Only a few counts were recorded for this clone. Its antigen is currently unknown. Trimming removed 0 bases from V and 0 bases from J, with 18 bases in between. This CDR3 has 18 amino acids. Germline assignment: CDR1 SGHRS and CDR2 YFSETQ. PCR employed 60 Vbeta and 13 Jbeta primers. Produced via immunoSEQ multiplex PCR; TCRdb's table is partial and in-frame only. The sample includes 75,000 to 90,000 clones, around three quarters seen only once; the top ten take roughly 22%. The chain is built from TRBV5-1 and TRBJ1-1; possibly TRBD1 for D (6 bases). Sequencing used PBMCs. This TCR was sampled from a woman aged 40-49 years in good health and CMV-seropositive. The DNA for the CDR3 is TGCGCCAGCAGCTTGGATGGCAGGGGTGGCCCTATGAACACTGAAGCTTTCTTT. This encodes CASSLDGRGGPMNTEAFF.